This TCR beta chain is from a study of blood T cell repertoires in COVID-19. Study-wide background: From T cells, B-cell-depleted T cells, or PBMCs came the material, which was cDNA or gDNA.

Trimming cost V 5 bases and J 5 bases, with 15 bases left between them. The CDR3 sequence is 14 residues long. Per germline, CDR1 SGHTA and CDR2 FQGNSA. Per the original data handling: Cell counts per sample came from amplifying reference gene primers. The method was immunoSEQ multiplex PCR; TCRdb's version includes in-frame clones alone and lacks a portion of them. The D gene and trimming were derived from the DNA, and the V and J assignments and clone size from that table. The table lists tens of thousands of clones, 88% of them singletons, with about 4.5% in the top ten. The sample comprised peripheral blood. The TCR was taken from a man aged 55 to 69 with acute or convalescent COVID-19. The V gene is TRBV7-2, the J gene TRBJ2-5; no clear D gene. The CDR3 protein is CASSQVHARETQYF. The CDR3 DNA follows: TGTGCCAGCAGCCAAGTCCACGCGAGGGAGACCCAGTACTTC.